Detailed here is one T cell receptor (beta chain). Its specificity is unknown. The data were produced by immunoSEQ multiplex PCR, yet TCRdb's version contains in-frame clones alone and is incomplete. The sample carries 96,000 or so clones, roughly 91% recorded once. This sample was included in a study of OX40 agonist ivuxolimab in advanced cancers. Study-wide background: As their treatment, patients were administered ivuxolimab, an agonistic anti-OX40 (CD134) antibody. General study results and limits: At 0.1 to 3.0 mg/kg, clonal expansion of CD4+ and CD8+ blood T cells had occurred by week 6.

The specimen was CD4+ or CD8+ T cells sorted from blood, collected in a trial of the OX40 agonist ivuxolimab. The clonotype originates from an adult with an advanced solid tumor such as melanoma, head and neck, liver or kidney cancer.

The CDR3 loop is CASSDRGWGNQPQHF. CDR3 bases: TGTGCCAGCAGTGACAGGGGCTGGGGCAATCAGCCCCAGCATTTT. The genes are TRBV6-1 and TRBJ1-5; TRBD1 might be the D (6 bases). V was shortened by 3 bases and J by 2 bases, with 11 bases between the two germline ends. The germline V gene has CDR1 MNHNS and CDR2 SASEGT. There are 15 residues in the CDR3.